The next 16 T cell receptor beta chains were all read from a single sample in a study of T cells in Graves' hyperthyroidism and ophthalmopathy. Template material for amplifying TCR beta CDR3 regions consisted of RNA transcripts. Using the HTBI primer set, a first-round RT-PCR was run on the TCR CDR3. TCRdb passed the multiplex PCR reads through MiXCR, listing each CDR3 protein once. Among a few hundred thousand distinct CDR3 sequences listed, about 15% were seen once. Sequences were obtained from blood. These receptors originate from a woman in her twenties or thirties with Graves' hyperthyroidism.

The chain couples TRBV15 to TRBJ2-7; D perhaps matches TRBD2 (6 bases). In germline, CDR1 is LNHNV, CDR2 YYDKDF (reference sequence). Trimming removed 3 bases at V and 3 bases at J, with 6 bases between. There are 12 residues in the CDR3. CDR3 sequence reads: CATSRRGYEQYF. CDR3 sequence (DNA): TGTGCCACCAGCAGGCGGGGCTACGAGCAGTACTTC.

This clonotype turned up a few times. The gene calls are TRBV28 and TRBJ1-4; no firm D call. The CDR3 has 10 amino acids. Germline CDR1 MDHEN, CDR2 SYDVKM. V lost 8 bases and J lost 8, with 6 bases in between. The CDR3 loop reads CASGQEKLFF. CDR3 bases: TGTGCCAGCGGTCAAGAAAAACTGTTTTTT.

This clonotype has only a few counts. A read error may explain this, as a much larger clone is one base away. The rearrangement links TRBV20-1 to TRBJ2-7; 9 nucleotides match TRBD2. The CDR3 extends over 17 amino acids. The germline V gene has CDR1 DFQATT and CDR2 SNEGSKA (reference sequence). V trimming: 5 bases; J trimming: 4 bases; junction bases outside the gene matches: 18. The CDR3 loop reads CSASGTGGRARLYEQYF. The CDR3 bases are TGCAGTGCTTCCGGGACTGGCGGGAGGGCCCGGCTATACGAGCAGTACTTC.

Notes on this clonotype: Possible read error: a much larger clone is one base away. The V and J genes are TRBV12-3 or TRBV12-4 and TRBJ2-7, with 12 bases aligning to TRBD2. V dropped 2 bases and J dropped 2; count of bases not matched to a gene: 7. The CDR3 sequence is 17 residues long. CDR3 in DNA: TGTGCCAGCAGTTTACGACTAGCGGGAGAGATACCCTACGAGCAGTACTTC. The encoded protein is CASSLRLAGEIPYEQYF.

V is TRBV13 and J is TRBJ2-7, with 13 bases lining up with TRBD2. CDR1 and CDR2 (germline): PRHDT, FYEKMQ (reference sequence). Trimming cost V 6 bases and J 3 bases; bases outside gene matches: 14. The CDR3 is 18 residues long. In DNA, the CDR3 is TGTGCCAGCAGTCCCACCGGACTAGCGGGAGTGGAGGGCTACGAGCAGTACTTC. Translated: CASSPTGLAGVEGYEQYF. Full variable domain (outside the CDR3, taken from reference TRBV13 and TRBJ2-7): AAGVIQSPRHLIKEKRETATLKCYPIPRHDTVYWYQQGPGQDPQFLISFYEKMQSDKGSIPDRFSAQQFSDYHSELNMSSLELGDSALYFCASSPTGLAGVEGYEQYFGPGTRLTVT.

The chain is built from TRBV12-3 or TRBV12-4 and TRBJ1-3; possible D gene TRBD1, 6 bases. Deletions cut 4 bases from V and 2 bases from J, with 12 bases between. The CDR3 covers 15 residues. CDR3 loop: CASSYRVAAGNTIYF. Written as DNA, the CDR3 is TGTGCCAGCAGTTACAGGGTAGCGGCTGGAAACACCATATATTTT.

The chain couples TRBV29-1 to TRBJ1-2; TRBD1 agrees at 9 bases. Germline V gene data show CDR1 as SQVTM and CDR2 as ANQGSEA. The CDR3 loop spans 14 amino acids. The V gene end was trimmed by 7 bases and the J gene end by 10 bases; junction bases not matched to a gene: 16. The CDR3, as DNA: TGCAGCGCCCGGTGGACAGGGGTTTATGAGGACTACACCTTC. As protein: CSARWTGVYEDYTF. Combining the CDR3 with reference TRBV29-1 and TRBJ1-2 gives the whole variable domain SAVISQKPSRDICQRGTSLTIQCQVDSQVTMMFWYRQQPGQSLTLIATANQGSEATYESGFVIDKFPISRPNLTFSTLTVSNMSPEDSSIYLCSARWTGVYEDYTFGSGTRLTVV.

CDR3 sequence (DNA): TGCGCCAGCAGCCTTGGACAGCAGTTGCCACTTAACTATGGCTACACCTTC. Translated, it gives CASSLGQQLPLNYGYTF. The V call is TRBV5-1, the J call TRBJ1-2; D perhaps matches TRBD1 (6 bases). The germline V gene has CDR1 SGHRS and CDR2 YFSETQ. The V end lost 4 bases, the J end lost 1 base, and 20 bases lay between the germline ends. This CDR3 contains 17 residues. The whole variable domain, filled in from reference TRBV5-1 and TRBJ1-2, reads KAGVTQTPRYLIKTRGQQVTLSCSPISGHRSVSWYQQTPGQGLQFLFEYFSETQRNKGNFPGRFSGRQFSNSRSEMNVSTLELGDSALYLCASSLGQQLPLNYGYTFGSGTRLTVV.

The chain uses TRBV6-1 and TRBJ2-4; tentatively, D is TRBD2 (6 bases). The CDR3 contains 11 residues. Trimming took off 6 bases at V and 8 bases at J, with 8 bases between the two ends. Germline-derived CDR1 and CDR2 are MNHNS and SASEGT. The CDR3 nucleotides are TGTGCCAGCAGGGAGGGAGACATTCAGTACTTC. It encodes CASREGDIQYF.

V gene TRBV10-3 combines with J gene TRBJ2-5; TRBD2 might be the D (6 bases). V dropped 2 bases and J dropped 4 bases, with 11 bases sitting between them. Germline V gene sequence: CDR1 ENHRY, CDR2 SYGVKD. CDR3 length equals 14 residues. The CDR3 DNA reads as TGTGCCATCAGTGAGATGCGGGACCGAGAGACCCAGTACTTC. This codes for CAISEMRDRETQYF.

CDR3: CASSQGIGRAGELFF. The CDR3 nucleotides read TGTGCCAGCAGCCAAGGAATCGGGAGGGCCGGGGAGCTGTTTTTT. This chain uses TRBV3-1 with TRBJ2-2, with 8 bases identical to TRBD2. The V and J ends lost 1 base and 6 bases, in that order; junction bases with no gene match: 4. Looked up from germline, CDR1 is LGHDT and CDR2 is YNNKEL (reference sequence). This CDR3 is built from 15 residues.

In the case of this clonotype: This could be a read error, since a much larger clone is one nucleotide away. The rearrangement joins TRBV20-1 to TRBJ2-7; 8 nucleotides match TRBD2. Judging by the DNA end, TRBJ2-1 fits better; the J call may be wrong. The length of the CDR3 is 15 residues. Germline V gene sequence: CDR1 DFQATT, CDR2 SNEGSKA (reference sequence). CDR3 residues: CSARASGSPGYEQFF. CDR3 coding DNA: TGCAGTGCTAGAGCAAGCGGGAGCCCCGGGTACGAGCAGTTCTTC.

The chain has TRBV18 and TRBJ1-1; D gene ambiguous. Germline-derived CDR1 and CDR2 are KGHSH and LQKENI. V lost 1 base to trimming and J lost 1 base, with 13 bases between them. CDR3 size: 16 residues. CDR3: CASSPLIDTANTEAFF. CDR3 DNA sequence: TGTGCCAGCTCACCACTGATCGACACGGCGAACACTGAAGCTTTCTTT.

The table lists this clonotype with a few counts. The chain carries TRBV10-2 and TRBJ2-3; a possible D gene is TRBD2 (5 bases). The CDR3 consists of 15 residues. Trimming removed 6 bases at V and 1 base at J, with 14 bases between. CDR1 and CDR2 (germline): WSHSY, SAAADI. The CDR3 loop is CASRDLAKGTDTQYF. As DNA, the CDR3 is TGCGCCAGCAGAGACTTAGCGAAGGGCACAGATACGCAGTATTTT.

The rearrangement uses TRBV4-2 and TRBJ1-2; no definite D call. Trimming shortened V by 1 base and J by 2 bases, and 8 bases separated the two germline ends. This CDR3 comprises 14 residues. CDR1 is LGHNA, CDR2 YNFKEQ, per germline. CDR3 loop: CASSQVITNYGYTF. For the CDR3, the DNA is TGTGCCAGCAGCCAAGTAATAACAAACTATGGCTACACCTTC.

This clonotype was found many times. The rearrangement uses TRBV6-1 and TRBJ1-5; 7 nucleotides agree with TRBD1. The V and J ends lost 1 base and 0 bases, in that order; junction bases with no gene match: 9. The CDR3 length is 18 residues. Germline loops: CDR1 MNHNS, CDR2 SASEGT. CDR3 nucleotides: TGTGCCAGCAGTGAAGGAGGGGACAGCTTAGTTAGCAATCAGCCCCAGCATTTT. Protein: CASSEGGDSLVSNQPQHF.